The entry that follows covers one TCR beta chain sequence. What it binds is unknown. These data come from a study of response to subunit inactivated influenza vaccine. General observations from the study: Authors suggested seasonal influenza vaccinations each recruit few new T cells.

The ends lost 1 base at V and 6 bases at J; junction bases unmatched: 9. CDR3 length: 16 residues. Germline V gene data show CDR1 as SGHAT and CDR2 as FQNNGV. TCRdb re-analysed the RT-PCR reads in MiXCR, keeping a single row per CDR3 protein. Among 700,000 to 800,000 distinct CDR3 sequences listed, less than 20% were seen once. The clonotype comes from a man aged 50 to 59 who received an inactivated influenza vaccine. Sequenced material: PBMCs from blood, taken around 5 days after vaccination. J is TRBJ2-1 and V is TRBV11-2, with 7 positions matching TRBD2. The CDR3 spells CASSLVRGGVVNEQFF. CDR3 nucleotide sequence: TGTGCCAGCAGCTTAGTCCGGGGAGGGGTTGTCAATGAGCAGTTCTTC.